The source of this T cell receptor beta chain is a study of shared clonotypes between healthy human individuals. Sequencing used immunoSEQ multiplex PCR; TCRdb keeps in-frame clones, though not all of them. There are under 700,000 clones in the sample; 85% to 95% occur only once, and 0.11% lies in the top ten. As defined, naive CD8 cells were CD45RO-negative and positively selected for CCR7, with terminally differentiated effector memory CD45RA+ cells excluded. As to this clone: Its antigen is unknown.

The CDR3 spans 18 residues. The germline gives CDR1 MGHRA, CDR2 YSYEKL. V was clipped by 2 bases and J by 1 base; unmatched bases: 12. Study-level findings and limits: Among donors, sharing of clonotypes was expected to be affected by sequencing depth. Naive subsets usually exceeded memory subsets in estimated richness.

This clonotype was obtained from a woman aged 30 to 39 in good health. The genes are TRBV4-1 and TRBJ2-7, with 9 bases fitting TRBD2. The specimen was naive CD8+ T cells sorted from blood. As DNA, the CDR3 is TGCGCCAGCAGCCAACGACAGATTGGACTAGCGACATCCTACGAGCAGTACTTC. It encodes CASSQRQIGLATSYEQYF.